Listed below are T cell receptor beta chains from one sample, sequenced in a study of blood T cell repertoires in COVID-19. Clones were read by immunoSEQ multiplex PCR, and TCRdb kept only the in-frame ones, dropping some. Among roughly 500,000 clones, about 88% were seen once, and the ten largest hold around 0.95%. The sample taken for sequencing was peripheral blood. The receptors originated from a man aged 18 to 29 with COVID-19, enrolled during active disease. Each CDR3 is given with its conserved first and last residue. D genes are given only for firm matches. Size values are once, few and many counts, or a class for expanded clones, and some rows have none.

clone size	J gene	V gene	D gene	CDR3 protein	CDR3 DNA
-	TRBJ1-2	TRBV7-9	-	CASSIMTGPGGYTF	TGTGCCAGCAGCATAATGACCGGCCCCGGGGGCTACACCTTC
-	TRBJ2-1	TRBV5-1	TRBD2	CASSRAGTSGSYNEQFF	TGCGCCAGCAGCAGGGCCGGGACTAGCGGGTCCTACAATGAGCAGTTCTTC
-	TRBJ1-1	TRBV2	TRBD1	CASSEPTGANMNTEAFF	TGTGCCAGCAGTGAACCTACAGGGGCGAACATGAACACTGAAGCTTTCTTT
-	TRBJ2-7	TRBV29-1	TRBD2	CSVAGLLKDEQYF	TGCAGCGTTGCGGGACTACTGAAGGACGAGCAGTACTTC
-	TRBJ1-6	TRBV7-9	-	CASSLGPGGSPLHF	TGTGCCAGCAGCTTAGGTCCGGGAGGTTCACCCCTCCACTTT
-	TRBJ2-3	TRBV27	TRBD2	CASSLFSSGDRHTQYF	TGTGCCAGCAGTTTATTTTCTAGCGGGGATCGACATACGCAGTATTTT
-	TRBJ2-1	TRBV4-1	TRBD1	CASSWTGGYNEQFF	TGCGCCAGCAGCTGGACAGGGGGCTACAATGAGCAGTTCTTC
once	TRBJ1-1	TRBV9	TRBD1	CASSRGTGVSEAFF	TGTGCCAGCAGCAGAGGGACAGGTGTTTCTGAAGCTTTCTTT
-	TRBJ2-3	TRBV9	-	CASSQLEGRDTQYF	TGTGCCAGCAGCCAATTGGAGGGCCGAGATACGCAGTATTTT
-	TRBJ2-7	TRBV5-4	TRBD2	CASSPGLAAPREQYF	TGTGCCAGCAGCCCTGGACTAGCGGCCCCCCGGGAGCAGTACTTC
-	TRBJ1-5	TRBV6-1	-	CASSENRAYQPQHF	TGTGCCAGCAGTGAGAACAGGGCTTATCAGCCCCAGCATTTT
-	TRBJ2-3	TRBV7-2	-	CASSLQITDTQYF	TGTGCCAGCAGCTTACAGATCACAGATACGCAGTATTTT
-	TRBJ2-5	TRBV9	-	CASSPRLGRGETQYF	TGTGCCAGCAGCCCCCGACTGGGCCGGGGGGAGACCCAGTACTTC
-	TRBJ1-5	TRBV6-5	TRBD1	CASSYSRQGGQPQHF	TGTGCCAGCAGTTACTCGAGACAGGGGGGTCAGCCCCAGCATTTT
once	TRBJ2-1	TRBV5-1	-	CASSGQGMRSYNEQFF	TGCGCCAGCAGTGGGCAGGGAATGCGGTCCTACAATGAGCAGTTCTTC
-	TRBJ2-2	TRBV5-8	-	CASSFSGELFF	TGTGCCAGCAGCTTCAGCGGGGAGCTGTTTTTT
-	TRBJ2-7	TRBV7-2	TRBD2	CASSLAAGELYEQYF	TGTGCCAGCAGCTTAGCGGCGGGGGAACTTTACGAGCAGTACTTC
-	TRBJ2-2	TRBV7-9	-	CASSFETGELFF	TGTGCCAGCAGCTTTGAGACCGGGGAGCTGTTTTTT
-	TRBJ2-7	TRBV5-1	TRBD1	CASSLGTGPYEQYF	TGCGCCAGCAGCTTAGGGACAGGGCCATACGAGCAGTACTTC
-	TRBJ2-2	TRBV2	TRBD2	CASRPGLENTGELFF	TGTGCCAGCAGACCGGGACTAGAGAACACCGGGGAGCTGTTTTTT
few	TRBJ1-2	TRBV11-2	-	CASSRPALHNYGYTF	TGTGCCAGCAGCAGGCCGGCACTACATAACTATGGCTACACCTTC
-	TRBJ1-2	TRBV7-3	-	CASSPSSSGAGYTF	TGTGCCAGCAGCCCGTCATCTTCAGGGGCCGGCTACACCTTC
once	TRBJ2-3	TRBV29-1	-	CSVGARADTQYF	TGCAGCGTTGGGGCCAGGGCAGATACGCAGTATTTT
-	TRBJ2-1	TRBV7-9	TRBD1	CASSFRQGSYNEQFF	TGTGCCAGCAGCTTTCGACAGGGATCATACAATGAGCAGTTCTTC
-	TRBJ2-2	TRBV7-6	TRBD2	CASSTRTSLTGELFF	TGTGCCAGCAGCACTCGGACTAGTCTAACCGGGGAGCTGTTTTTT
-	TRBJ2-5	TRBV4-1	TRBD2	CASSQDPLAGSLRYF	TGCGCCAGCAGCCAAGATCCCCTAGCGGGATCTCTCCGGTACTTC
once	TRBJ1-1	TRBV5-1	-	CASSPRTEGTEAFF	TGCGCCAGCAGCCCTCGGACTGAGGGCACTGAAGCTTTCTTT
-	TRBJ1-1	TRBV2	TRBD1	CASTKGANTEAFF	TGTGCCAGCACGAAGGGGGCGAACACTGAAGCTTTCTTT
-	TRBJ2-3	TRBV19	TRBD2	CASSVASGVVADTQYF	TGTGCCAGTAGTGTTGCCAGCGGGGTGGTCGCAGATACGCAGTATTTT
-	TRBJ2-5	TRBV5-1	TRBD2	CASSFGLAGGPGETQYF	TGCGCCAGCAGCTTCGGACTAGCGGGGGGGCCGGGAGAGACCCAGTACTTC
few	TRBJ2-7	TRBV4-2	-	CASSQDGRRAPYEQYF	TGTGCCAGCAGCCAAGATGGGAGGAGGGCACCCTACGAGCAGTACTTC
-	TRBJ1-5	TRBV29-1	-	CRIRVGSNQPQHF	TGCAGAATCCGGGTTGGTAGCAATCAGCCCCAGCATTTT
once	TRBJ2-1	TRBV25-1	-	CASSGTGADNHNEQFF	TGTGCCAGCAGTGGAACGGGAGCGGACAACCACAATGAGCAGTTCTTC